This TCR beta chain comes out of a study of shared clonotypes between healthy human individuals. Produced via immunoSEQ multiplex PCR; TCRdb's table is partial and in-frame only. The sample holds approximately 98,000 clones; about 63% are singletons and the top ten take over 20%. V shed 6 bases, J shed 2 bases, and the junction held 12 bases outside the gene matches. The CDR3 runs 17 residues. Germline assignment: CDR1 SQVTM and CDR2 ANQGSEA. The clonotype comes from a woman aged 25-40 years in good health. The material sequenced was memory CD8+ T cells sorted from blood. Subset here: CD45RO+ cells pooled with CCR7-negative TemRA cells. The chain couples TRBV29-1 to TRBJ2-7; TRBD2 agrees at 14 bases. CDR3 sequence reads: CSVAGTSGGYSTYEQYF. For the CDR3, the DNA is TGCAGCGTAGCCGGGACTAGCGGGGGTTATAGTACCTACGAGCAGTACTTC.